The source of this TCR beta chain is a study of blood T cell repertoires in COVID-19 (dated by TCRdb to between 2020 and 2021). Regarding the study in general: Samples covering the acute and convalescent phases of COVID-19 were provided by collaborators in the United States, Italy and Spain. The prospective study material was composed of cDNA or gDNA derived from T cells, B-cell-depleted T cells, or PBMCs. Subjects who had been exposed to COVID-19, were actively infected with it, or had recovered from it provided the deeply sampled blood TCRbeta repertoires that made up the dataset. The repertoires were released in a freely available public database meant as a resource for research on the immune response to SARS-CoV-2. The samples were drawn from the first 160 participants of the ongoing ImmuneRACE study and from 1,200 or so subjects provided by 6 global collaborators. Nearly every sample came with metadata listing a de-identified subject ID, COVID-19 status, age in years and sex. Where HLA class I and class II types were available, the types were taken from metadata supplied by the sample provider, not from assay-based typing.

In the prospective study, participants were about 18 to 89 years old, resided in fewer than 25 geographic areas of the United States, and were enrolled through a virtual design. In the prospective study, cohorts were assigned on the basis of participant-reported clinical history obtained from a screening survey and a study questionnaire. Recovered participants in ImmuneRACE Cohort 3 were defined as having two consecutive negative NP/OP PCR tests, clearance from a healthcare professional, or resolution of symptoms. In the prospective study, whole blood, serum and a nasopharyngeal or oropharyngeal swab were collected from each participant by mobile phlebotomists. Participants in the prospective study had the option to provide additional blood draws and questionnaires over a roughly 2-month period. Before DNA extraction, blood samples from the prospective study were shipped at room temperature or frozen.

Sequences SGDLS (CDR1) and YYNGEE (CDR2) are obtained from the germline V gene. The CDR3 runs 15 amino acids, cysteine and phenylalanine included. Only the CDR3 DNA stays, 45 bases, in frame from base 1. Clipping removes 0 bases from V and 6 bases from J, with 5 as the unmatched junction base count. Overall study outcomes, separate from this receptor: How much clinical and demographic metadata was included differed by source and by participant, and the metadata was provided uncurated.

As to this clone: The antigen this receptor binds is unknown. Base-call qualities are not available, and no considerably larger clone is one nucleotide away.

TCRbeta CDR3 regions were amplified from genomic DNA by means of the immunoSEQ Assay, a bias-controlled multiplex PCR. The study's own analysis went as follows. The number of nucleated cells in each sample was estimated by amplification of reference gene primers within the assay. To quantify the absolute abundance of each unique TCRbeta CDR3 rearrangement, sequence reads were collapsed and filtered. For each sample, productive Simpson clonality was calculated as the square root of Simpson's diversity index across productive rearrangements. TCRdb took over this immuneACCESS table, retaining in-frame rearrangements with V and J assigned. Such tables are incomplete; in checked studies, under half of the missing clones stem from an unresolved V gene, and the remainder is unexplained. V and J calls plus clone size are reproduced from that table; the DNA served to infer D and trimming. This sample lists under 350,000 clones; around nine tenths were detected once. The biggest ten clones account for approximately 2.4% of the sample.

Recombination connected TRBV9 to TRBJ2-3; a stretch of 9 junction bases matches TRBD2. Sequencing was done on a sample of PBMCs or T cells enriched from blood (not recorded which). This receptor was taken from a woman aged 18-35 years who had recovered from COVID-19. The nucleotide sequence reads as follows: TGTGCCAGCAGCGTAGGTGGCGGGGGGGATGATACGCAGTATTTT. Translated, it gives CASSVGGGGDDTQYF.